The 6 T cell receptor beta chains given below trace back to one sample, sequenced in a study of blood T cell repertoires in COVID-19. Profiled with immunoSEQ multiplex PCR; TCRdb holds only in-frame clones, not every one. The sample shows some 31,000 clones, over 70% of them seen only once. The sequenced sample consisted of peripheral blood. These receptors originate from a man aged 70 or older with COVID-19, enrolled during active disease.

The V gene is TRBV6-5, the J gene TRBJ1-2, with D possibly matching TRBD1 (6 bases). Trimming left V 8 bases short and J 4 bases short, with 14 bases between. Germline CDR1 MNHEY, CDR2 SVGAGI. The CDR3 has 13 amino acids. The CDR3 DNA reads as TGTGCCAGCGGGACCGGACAGACCTATGGCTACACCTTC. This translates into CASGTGQTYGYTF.

The chain carries TRBV7-2 and TRBJ2-5; TRBD2 matches 16 bases. CDR3 length: 18 residues. The V segment lost 3 bases and the J segment 0 bases; nucleotides outside the gene matches: 4. The germline V gene has CDR1 SGHTA and CDR2 FQGNSA. The CDR3, as DNA: TGTGCCAGCAGCTTCGGGACTAGCGGGAGGGAGTACCAAGAGACCCAGTACTTC. Translated, it gives CASSFGTSGREYQETQYF.

The chain uses TRBV27 and TRBJ2-7; TRBD2 agrees at 9 bases. This CDR3 region has 13 residues. CDR1 and CDR2 from the germline V gene are MNHEY and SMNVEV (reference sequence). After removal of 10 bases from V and 6 bases from J, the junction contained 10 bases not matched to a gene. Written as DNA, the CDR3 is TGTGCCACTGGGACTAGCAGGTTTGCCGAGCAGTACTTC. Encoded protein: CATGTSRFAEQYF.

In nucleotides, the CDR3 is TGTGCCAGCAGCTCATCCCCACAGGGAGGGAATGAGCAGTTCTTC. Its protein is CASSSSPQGGNEQFF. V and J are TRBV11-2 and TRBJ2-1, with D possibly TRBD2 on 7 matching bases. V shed 4 bases and J shed 7 bases, with 17 bases lying between them. Germline values: CDR1 SGHAT, CDR2 FQNNGV. The CDR3 covers 15 residues.

The rearrangement joins TRBV18 to TRBJ2-7; TRBD2 matches at 7 bases. The germline CDR1 and CDR2 sequences are KGHSH and LQKENI. The CDR3 has 13 residues. V gave up 6 bases and J gave up 5 bases; unmatched junction bases: 7. CDR3 bases: TGTGCCAGCTCCCTACCGGCGGGAGACGAGCAGTACTTC. Protein product: CASSLPAGDEQYF. Together with reference TRBV18 and TRBJ2-7, the CDR3 gives the full variable domain: NAGVMQNPRHLVRRRGQEARLRCSPMKGHSHVYWYRQLPEEGLKFMVYLQKENIIDESGMPKERFSAEFPKEGPSILRIQQVVRGDSAAYFCASSLPAGDEQYFGPGTRLTVT.

V usage is TRBV30 and J usage is TRBJ1-2; the D is unclear. Trimming stripped 4 bases from V and 3 bases from J, with 12 bases between. Germline-derived CDR1 and CDR2 are GTSNPN and SVGIG (reference sequence). This CDR3 has 13 amino acids. CDR3 loop: CAWTLDGDYGYTF. The CDR3 DNA sequence: TGTGCCTGGACCCTAGACGGAGACTATGGCTACACCTTC.